This TCR beta chain is drawn from a study of cytomegalovirus exposure and HLA in healthy donors. The table came from immunoSEQ multiplex PCR; TCRdb's copy has only in-frame clones and leaves some out. The sample consists of about 150,000 clones, roughly 79% of them appearing once. This TCR was sampled from a man aged 30-40 years in good health and CMV-seropositive. Material: PBMCs.

In DNA form, the CDR3 reads TGCGCCAGCAGCTATTCCGGGACAGGAGAATCCTATGGCTACACCTTC. This sequence encodes CASSYSGTGESYGYTF. V usage is TRBV4-3 and J usage is TRBJ1-2, with 8 bases that match TRBD1. CDR3 length: 16 residues. CDR1 LGHNA and CDR2 YSLEER come from the germline V gene. The V segment lost 5 bases and the J segment 4 bases; nucleotides outside the gene matches: 12.